This T cell receptor beta chain was documented in a study of OX40 agonist ivuxolimab in advanced cancers. Study observations and caveats: Normalized expansion of T-cell clones was also low for some nonresponders. CD4+ and CD8+ blood T cells expanded clonally by week 6 at 0.1 to 3.0 mg/kg. Not determined was the antigen specificity of the expanded peripheral T cells.

In the case of this clone: What it recognizes is unknown.

CDR3 length: 11 amino acids. Deletions cut 4 bases from V and 5 bases from J, with 6 bases between. Germline values: CDR1 SGHDT, CDR2 YYEEEE. Sequenced by immunoSEQ multiplex PCR; TCRdb stores in-frame clones only, minus some. The data hold approximately 80,000 clones, with 75% to 95% observed a single time. Prior autoimmune disease or systemic immunosuppression barred patients. The source was CD4+ or CD8+ T cells sorted from blood, collected in a trial of the OX40 agonist ivuxolimab. This clonotype was obtained from an adult with an advanced solid tumor such as melanoma, head and neck, liver or kidney cancer. The chain has TRBV5-6 and TRBJ1-1; D is undetermined. The CDR3 sequence is CASSQTTEAFF. The CDR3 DNA reads as TGTGCCAGCAGCCAGACAACTGAAGCTTTCTTT.